Shown below are 27 T cell receptor beta chains from a single sample sequenced in a study of T-cell reconstitution after alpha-beta-depleted transplantation in children. Study-wide results and caveats: Hyperexpanded clones declined; after one year, newly produced T cells mostly supplied diversity.

The antigens for these receptors are not known. Preparation of the TCRbeta library involved a method that used unique molecular identifiers. TCRdb fed the PCR reads into MiXCR, producing one record per CDR3 protein. The table has about 300,000 distinct CDR3 sequences, around 7.3% seen once. This specimen was peripheral blood, taken 360 days after TCRalphabeta/CD19-depleted stem cell transplant. Every receptor here comes from a female patient between 2 and 15 years old who had a stem cell transplant for Fanconi anemia, so the T cells may come from the graft donor.

V and J are TRBV3-1 and TRBJ1-4; D is ambiguous. Per germline, CDR1 LGHDT and CDR2 YNNKEL (reference sequence). There are 15 residues in the CDR3. Trimming shortened V by 2 bases and J by 1 base, and 8 bases separated the two germline ends. CDR3 sequence (DNA): TGTGCCAGCAGCCAATCGCCCTTAACTAATGAAAAACTGTTTTTT. Protein sequence: CASSQSPLTNEKLFF.

This clonotype was picked up many times. The CDR3 sequence: CASTSPDRDGELFF. The CDR3 nucleotides are TGTGCCAGCACCTCCCCCGACAGGGACGGGGAGCTGTTTTTT. The chain uses TRBV12-3 or TRBV12-4 and TRBJ2-2; TRBD1 aligns across 7 bases. The CDR3 consists of 14 residues. The V gene end was trimmed by 7 bases and the J gene end by 7 bases; junction bases not matched to a gene: 9.

This clonotype was detected ten times or more. The rearrangement uses TRBV7-2 and TRBJ2-7, with a weak D call TRBD2 (6 bases). Germline CDR1 is SGHTA and CDR2 is FQGNSA. The ends were cut back, 5 bases at V and 4 bases at J, with 18 bases in the middle. The CDR3 is 15 amino acids. The CDR3 nucleotides are TGTGCCAGCAGCCTAAGACTAGTTAATGGGTACGAGCAGTACTTC. Residues: CASSLRLVNGYEQYF.

This clonotype was seen ten or more times. The chain recombines TRBV18 with TRBJ2-7; possible D gene TRBD1, 6 bases. V lost 4 bases to trimming and J lost 3 bases, with 7 bases between them. This CDR3 spans 12 amino acids. Germline assignment: CDR1 KGHSH and CDR2 LQKENI. The CDR3 is CASSRQVYEQYF. In nucleotides, the CDR3 is TGTGCCAGCTCACGACAGGTCTACGAGCAGTACTTC.

The rearrangement joins TRBV20-1 to TRBJ1-6, with D possibly TRBD1 on 6 matching bases. Trimming pared 6 bases from V and 8 bases from J, leaving 17 bases between. CDR1 and CDR2 (germline): DFQATT, SNEGSKA (reference sequence). The CDR3 length is 14 residues. The CDR3 sequence is CSAREDSSYSPLHF. The CDR3 nucleotides read TGCAGTGCCCGAGAGGACAGCTCTTATTCACCCCTCCACTTT.

Only a few counts were recorded for this clonotype. The chain combines TRBV7-6 with TRBJ2-5; D remains unclear. V shed 4 bases and J shed 3 bases, with 15 bases lying between them. The CDR3 has 15 amino acids. CDR1 and CDR2 from the germline V gene are SGHVS and FNYEAQ. The CDR3 DNA reads TGTGCCAGCAGCTCCGTGCGTGGGGTTAAAGAGACCCAGTACTTC. It encodes CASSSVRGVKETQYF.

Concerning this clonotype itself: This sequence may be a read error, since a much larger clone differs from it by one base. The J gene is TRBJ2-1, the V gene TRBV4-2, with TRBD2 identical over 13 bases. The J call is in doubt because the DNA end fits TRBJ2-7 better. The length of the CDR3 is 18 residues. Germline V gives CDR1 LGHNA, CDR2 YNFKEQ. CDR3 amino acids: CASSHHRTSGGLYNEQYF. The DNA for the CDR3 is TGTGCCAGCAGCCATCATCGGACTAGCGGGGGTCTATACAATGAGCAGTACTTC.

At least ten counts were recorded for this clonotype. The V call is TRBV9, the J call TRBJ1-2; 7 nucleotides line up with TRBD1. This CDR3 is built from 13 residues. Germline V lookup: CDR1 SGDLS, CDR2 YYNGEE. Trimming took 3 bases from V and 5 from J; bases not matched to a gene: 4. The DNA of the CDR3 is TGTGCCAGCAGCGCGCCAGGGGGATATGGCTACACCTTC. Protein sequence: CASSAPGGYGYTF.

This clonotype was counted many times. CDR3 nucleotide sequence: TGCGCCAGCAGCCCCCCCGGGACTAGGGCAGATACGCAGTATTTT. This gives the protein CASSPPGTRADTQYF. This chain connects TRBV5-1 to TRBJ2-3; 8 bases match TRBD2. Germline CDR1 SGHRS, CDR2 YFSETQ. The CDR3 is made up of 15 amino acids. V gave up 4 bases and J gave up 4 bases; unmatched junction bases: 8.

This clonotype was counted ten times or more. The V call is TRBV6-5, the J call TRBJ2-2, with TRBD1 matching over 7 bases. The CDR3 has 15 residues. From germline, CDR1 is MNHEY and CDR2 SVGAGI. Trimming took 7 bases from V and 4 from J; bases not matched to a gene: 9. The DNA for the CDR3 is TGTGCCAGCAACAAAGACAGGGTTTTCACCGGGGAGCTGTTTTTT. It is translated as CASNKDRVFTGELFF.

Here the CDR3 reads CASSQDWVGLVSNEQFF. For the CDR3, the DNA is TGTGCCAGCAGCCAAGATTGGGTCGGACTAGTTTCCAATGAGCAGTTCTTC. The chain combines TRBV3-1 with TRBJ2-1, with TRBD2 identical over 7 bases. In germline, CDR1 is LGHDT, CDR2 YNNKEL (reference sequence). The CDR3 consists of 17 residues. V trimming: 0 bases; J trimming: 6 bases; junction bases outside the gene matches: 11.

This sequence joins TRBV30 and TRBJ1-1; D ambiguous. This CDR3 contains 14 residues. Germline CDR1 reads GTSNPN; CDR2 reads SVGIG (reference sequence). V dropped 2 bases and J dropped 5 bases, with 15 bases sitting between them. The CDR3 DNA reads as TGTGCCTGGAGTAAAGGTGTTCCGGGGACTGAAGCTTTCTTT. As protein: CAWSKGVPGTEAFF.

This clonotype was counted only a few times. The V gene is TRBV30, the J gene TRBJ2-3; 8 bases align to TRBD2. V lost 0 bases, J lost 2 bases, and 10 bases stayed unmatched. Germline CDR1 reads GTSNPN; CDR2 reads SVGIG (reference sequence). This CDR3 is built from 17 residues. The CDR3 region is CAWSVFGRGAFTDTQYF. The CDR3 DNA is TGTGCCTGGAGTGTGTTTGGGCGGGGGGCCTTCACAGATACGCAGTATTTT. Full variable domain (rest looked up from reference TRBV30 and TRBJ2-3): SQTIHQWPATLVQPVGSPLSLECTVEGTSNPNLYWYRQAAGRGLQLLFYSVGIGQISSEVPQNLSASRPQDRQFILSSKKLLLSDSGFYLCAWSVFGRGAFTDTQYFGPGTRLTVL.

V usage is TRBV6-5 and J usage is TRBJ2-7; D perhaps matches TRBD2 (7 bases). Germline V CDR1 and CDR2: MNHEY, SVGAGI. This CDR3 comprises 12 residues. Trimming stripped 6 bases from V and 7 bases from J, with 13 bases between. The CDR3: CASRGGAREQYF. The CDR3 bases are TGTGCCAGCAGGGGGGGGGCCCGAGAGCAGTACTTC.

This clonotype was counted at least ten times. This sequence joins TRBV7-2 and TRBJ2-7; no clear D. The CDR3 has 16 residues. V lost 5 bases and J 0 bases, leaving 17 bases between the germline ends. The germline V gene has CDR1 SGHTA and CDR2 FQGNSA. This CDR3 is CASSLGAVWSSYEQYF. CDR3 nucleotide sequence: TGTGCCAGCAGCCTAGGCGCTGTTTGGAGCTCCTACGAGCAGTACTTC.

This rearrangement joins TRBV7-8 to TRBJ1-4, with 8 bases aligning to TRBD1. The CDR3 runs to 17 residues. The J segment lost 4 bases and the V segment lost 3 bases, leaving 10 bases of the junction unmatched. Germline V lookup: CDR1 SGHVS, CDR2 FQNEAQ. In DNA form, the CDR3 reads TGTGCCAGCAGCTTTTCCCCAGGGGGCGCGAATAATGAAAAACTGTTTTTT. Translated: CASSFSPGGANNEKLFF.

This clonotype was observed a few times. V is TRBV5-1 and J is TRBJ2-2; no definite D call. Trimming left V 0 bases short and J 5 bases short, with 8 bases between. The CDR3 contains 14 residues. CDR1 is SGHRS, CDR2 YFSETQ, per germline. CDR3 nucleotides: TGCGCCAGCAGCTTGGCCGGTCAAACCGGGGAGCTGTTTTTT. Its protein product is CASSLAGQTGELFF.

This clonotype was seen many times. The chain uses TRBV5-1 and TRBJ2-7; possibly TRBD1 for D (6 bases). Germline loops: CDR1 SGHRS, CDR2 YFSETQ. The CDR3 sequence is 13 residues long. The germline V and J ends were trimmed by 5 bases and 2 bases, with 11 bases remaining between them. For the CDR3, the DNA is TGCGCCAGCAGGCAGGGGAATGCCTACGAGCAGTACTTC. Its translation: CASRQGNAYEQYF.

This clonotype was seen at least ten times. V usage is TRBV5-1 and J usage is TRBJ2-3; D is undetermined. The CDR3 length is 13 residues. Trimming cost V 1 base and J 1 base, with 4 bases left between them. Germline CDR1 SGHRS, CDR2 YFSETQ. The CDR3 spells CASSLIRTDTQYF. As DNA, the CDR3 is TGCGCCAGCAGCTTGATACGCACAGATACGCAGTATTTT.

This clonotype showed up many times. The chain employs TRBV4-3 and TRBJ2-7, with D perhaps given as TRBD1 or TRBD2 (5 bases each). V was cut by 3 bases and J by 6 bases, with 18 bases left in between. Germline assignment: CDR1 LGHNA and CDR2 YSLEER. CDR3 length: 15 amino acids. In DNA, the CDR3 is TGCGCCAGCAGCCAGGGAATCTTCAGGGCGGGCGAGCAGTACTTC. Amino acids: CASSQGIFRAGEQYF.

This clonotype was detected ten times or more. This sequence joins TRBV7-9 and TRBJ1-1; a possible D gene is TRBD1 (6 bases). The germline CDR1 and CDR2 sequences are SEHNR and FQNEAQ (reference sequence). The length of the CDR3 is 16 residues. Trimming stripped 5 bases from V and 4 bases from J, with 20 bases between. This CDR3 is CASSPPIGRGGTEAFF. The CDR3 DNA follows: TGTGCCAGCAGCCCACCTATTGGCAGAGGGGGCACTGAAGCTTTCTTT. The full variable domain, its missing parts supplied by reference TRBV7-9 and TRBJ1-1, is DTGVSQNPRHKITKRGQNVTFRCDPISEHNRLYWYRQTLGQGPEFLTYFQNEAQLEKSRLLSDRFSAERPKGSFSTLEIQRTEQGDSAMYLCASSPPIGRGGTEAFFGQGTRLTVV.

This rearrangement joins TRBV7-9 to TRBJ1-2; D ambiguous. Germline-derived CDR1 and CDR2 are SEHNR and FQNEAQ (reference sequence). Trimming stripped 5 bases from V and 4 bases from J, with 17 bases between. This CDR3 region has 15 residues. Here the CDR3 reads CASSPMRTAGYGYTF. In DNA, the CDR3 is TGTGCCAGCAGCCCTATGAGGACGGCTGGCTATGGCTACACCTTC.

This clonotype has only a few counts. The chain carries TRBV5-8 and TRBJ2-7; 7 bases match TRBD2. CDR1 and CDR2 (germline): SGHTS, YDEGEE. The CDR3 loop spans 13 amino acids. J lost 3 bases, V lost 5 bases, and 5 bases had no gene match. The CDR3 here is CASSRGVRYEQYF. The CDR3 nucleotides read TGTGCCAGCAGTCGGGGGGTTCGCTACGAGCAGTACTTC.

V is TRBV11-2 and J is TRBJ2-5; 7 bases fit TRBD2. The CDR3 extends over 16 amino acids. Germline V gene data show CDR1 as SGHAT and CDR2 as FQNNGV. The trim removed 3 bases at V and 2 bases at J, leaving 9 bases unmatched. The CDR3: CASSLGRAGSQETQYF. CDR3 sequence (DNA): TGTGCCAGCAGCTTGGGTAGAGCGGGGTCTCAAGAGACCCAGTACTTC.

This clonotype has ten or more counts. CDR3 DNA sequence: TGTGCCAGCAGTTTTCTCCCCCAGGGGTACAATGAGCAGTTCTTC. The encoded protein is CASSFLPQGYNEQFF. V gene TRBV12-3 or TRBV12-4 combines with J gene TRBJ2-1; D perhaps matches TRBD1 (6 bases). CDR3 size: 15 residues. The V end lost 3 bases, the J end lost 4 bases, and 13 bases lay between the germline ends.

This clonotype was seen many times. Written as DNA, the CDR3 is TGTGCCAGCAGTTACTCTTCCGGGAACACCGGGGAGCTGTTTTTT. Translated, it gives CASSYSSGNTGELFF. The V call is TRBV6-5, the J call TRBJ2-2; D gene ambiguous. The CDR3 runs 15 residues. Germline lookup yields CDR1 MNHEY and CDR2 SVGAGI. V was pared by 0 bases and J by 1 base, with 6 bases between.

V gene TRBV6-5 combines with J gene TRBJ2-5, with D perhaps TRBD1 (6 bases). V lost 2 bases, J lost 5 bases, and 21 bases lay in between. Germline values: CDR1 MNHEY, CDR2 SVGAGI. This CDR3 region has 17 residues. Written as DNA, the CDR3 is TGTGCCAGCAGTTACCCCTGGCCAGGGGTTGTGGGGGAGACCCAGTACTTC. It is translated as CASSYPWPGVVGETQYF.